The present entry profiles one T cell receptor (beta chain) with its context. Its matching antigen is unknown. The identical CDR3 is also encoded by other nucleotide sequences in the sample. Each subset's genomic DNA was split evenly across several immunoSEQ plates. This table comes from immunoSEQ multiplex PCR, and its TCRdb copy is limited to in-frame clones, with some not included. The sample lists about 2.1 million clones; roughly 91% were seen once. This record belongs to a study of shared clonotypes between healthy human individuals. CD45RO-negative, CCR7-positively selected cells formed the naive CD8 fraction, excluding terminally differentiated effector memory CD45RA+ cells. Study-level results: Clonotypes that were shared across four donors made up around 5% of naive CD4 clonotypes.

The receptor's source is a man between 18 and 35 years old in good health. Some clones in this sample may be carry-over from other donors' samples. Material for sequencing was naive CD8+ T cells from PBMCs.

The DNA for the CDR3 is TGTGCCAGCAGCGTAGGTTCCCCCAATGAGCAGTTCTTC. The encoded protein is CASSVGSPNEQFF. The chain has TRBV9 and TRBJ2-1; no reliable D call. The CDR3 sequence is 13 residues long. V lost 0 bases to trimming and J lost 6 bases, with 7 bases between them. Germline values: CDR1 SGDLS, CDR2 YYNGEE.